The clone carrying this T cell receptor beta chain was detected only once. The antigen remains unidentified. The germline V and J ends were trimmed by 2 bases and 1 base, with 8 bases remaining between them. From germline, CDR1 is LNHDA and CDR2 SQIVND (reference sequence). The CDR3 covers 14 residues. The authors reverse transcribed roughly 0.5 to 1 ug RNA with random hexamers. By means of immunoSEQ multiplex PCR, TCR beta CDR3 spanning 54 Vbeta and 13 Jbeta underwent amplification. MiXCR was run by TCRdb on the immunoSEQ multiplex PCR reads, yielding one entry per CDR3 protein. Of about 160,000 distinct CDR3 sequences listed, roughly 95% are singletons. TCR beta sequences were obtained from blood CD8+ and CD4+ T cells. This entry comes from a study of CD8 T cells in Susac syndrome. Regarding the study as a whole: The number of individuals included in the study's TCR sequencing and HLA analysis was acknowledged as relatively small.

The gene calls are TRBV19 and TRBJ1-1, with a tentative D call TRBD1 (6 bases). Sequenced: CD4+ T cells from PBMCs. This clonotype was obtained from a human donor with multiple sclerosis. DNA of the CDR3: TGTGCCAGTAGTATACAGGGGCCGAACACTGAAGCTTTCTTT. This gives the protein CASSIQGPNTEAFF.